This T cell receptor beta chain was documented in a study of beta chain features in type 1 diabetes. A remark on this clone: A junction end diverges from the germline sequence, so it may reflect a read error.

Each of the sorted populations had a purity greater than 98%. The study reverse transcribed the entire isolated RNA, so it sequenced expressed TCRB transcripts. Sequencing was performed with immunoSEQ multiplex PCR; in TCRdb, only in-frame clones are kept and a portion is missing. This sample has under 400,000 clones; about 18% occur once, and the top ten carry roughly 0.045%. This CDR3 has 15 amino acids. Germline lookup yields CDR1 MNHNY and CDR2 SVGAGI (reference sequence). The chain recombines TRBV6-6 with TRBJ1-6; the match to TRBD1 covers 9 bases. Sequenced: naive CD4+ T cells from blood. The receptor comes from a woman between 18 and 30 years old in good health. In DNA, the CDR3 is TGTGCCAGCAATACAGGGGGCTCCCATAATTCACCCCTCCACTTT. It codes for CASNTGGSHNSPLHF.